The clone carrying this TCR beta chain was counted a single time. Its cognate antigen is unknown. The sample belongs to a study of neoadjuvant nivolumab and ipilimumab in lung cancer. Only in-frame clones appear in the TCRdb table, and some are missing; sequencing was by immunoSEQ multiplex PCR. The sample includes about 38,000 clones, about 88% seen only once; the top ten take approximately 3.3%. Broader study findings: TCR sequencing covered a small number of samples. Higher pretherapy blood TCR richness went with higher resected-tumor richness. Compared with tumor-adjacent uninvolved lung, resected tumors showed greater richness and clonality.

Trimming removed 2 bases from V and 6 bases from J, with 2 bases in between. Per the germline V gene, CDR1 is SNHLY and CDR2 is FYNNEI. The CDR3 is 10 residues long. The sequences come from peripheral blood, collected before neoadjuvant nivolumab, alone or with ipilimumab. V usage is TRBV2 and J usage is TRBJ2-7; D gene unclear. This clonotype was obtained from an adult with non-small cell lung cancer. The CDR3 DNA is TGTGCCAGCAGTGAATTCGAGCAGTACTTC. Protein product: CASSEFEQYF.